Below, 21 T cell receptor beta chains from the same sample are listed, as sequenced in a study of radiotherapy plus CTLA-4 blockade in lung cancer. Profiled with immunoSEQ multiplex PCR; TCRdb holds only in-frame clones, not every one. The sample lists 55,000 to 65,000 clones, around 77% occurring once. Source: peripheral blood, taken from a patient treated with radiotherapy plus ipilimumab. These receptors were collected from a human donor with non-small cell lung cancer who had a complete response to radiotherapy plus ipilimumab.

This clone was counted between two and nine times. The J gene is TRBJ1-1, the V gene TRBV6-6; 7 bases map to TRBD1. This CDR3 has 14 amino acids. Trimming removed 5 bases from V and 5 bases from J; junction bases left unmatched: 8. Germline CDR1 is MNHNY and CDR2 is SVGAGI (reference sequence). CDR3 residues: CASSAQGLRTEAFF. CDR3 sequence (DNA): TGTGCCAGCAGTGCACAGGGGTTGAGGACTGAAGCTTTCTTT.

The chain couples TRBV6-5 to TRBJ1-2, with 8 bases matching TRBD1. The CDR3 contains 15 residues. The V and J ends lost 5 bases and 7 bases, in that order; junction bases with no gene match: 12. Germline V gene sequence: CDR1 MNHEY, CDR2 SVGAGI. This CDR3 reads CASSGTGGRAGGYTF. The CDR3 DNA follows: TGTGCCAGCAGTGGGACAGGAGGAAGGGCAGGTGGCTACACCTTC.

V and J are TRBV7-2 and TRBJ1-1, with D possibly TRBD1 on 6 matching bases. The CDR3 is 16 amino acids. Germline V gene sequence: CDR1 SGHTA, CDR2 FQGNSA. The V gene lost 3 bases and the J gene lost 3 bases, with 17 bases spanning the gap. CDR3 sequence reads: CASSLAERGIYTEAFF. The CDR3 bases are TGTGCCAGCAGCTTGGCGGAGAGGGGGATTTACACTGAAGCTTTCTTT.

The CDR3 bases are TGTGCCAGCAGTTTATGGCGCAATCAGCCCCAGCATTTT. It specifies CASSLWRNQPQHF. The gene calls are TRBV27 and TRBJ1-5; D remains ambiguous. Germline V gene data show CDR1 as MNHEY and CDR2 as SMNVEV (reference sequence). This CDR3 spans 13 amino acids. The V and J ends lost 1 base and 2 bases respectively, with 3 bases between them.

The chain employs TRBV9 and TRBJ2-1; D may be TRBD2 (6 bases). Trimming took 3 bases from V and 9 from J, leaving 13 bases between them. The CDR3 totals 13 residues. Germline V gives CDR1 SGDLS, CDR2 YYNGEE. The CDR3: CASSDRENGEQFF. DNA for the CDR3: TGTGCCAGCAGCGATCGGGAGAACGGTGAGCAGTTCTTC. The full variable domain, its missing parts supplied by reference TRBV9 and TRBJ2-1, is DSGVTQTPKHLITATGQRVTLRCSPRSGDLSVYWYQQSLDQGLQFLIQYYNGEERAKGNILERFSAQQFPDLHSELNLSSLELGDSALYFCASSDRENGEQFFGPGTRLTVL.

This clone came up a few times. The rearrangement links TRBV14 to TRBJ2-5; D unresolved. The J call may be incorrect, as the DNA end agrees better with TRBJ2-7. Germline V CDR1 and CDR2: SGHDN, FVKESK. This CDR3 is built from 13 residues. The CDR3 region has the DNA TGTGCCAGCAGCCAAGATTGGGGCTACGAGCAGTACTTC. Amino acids: CASSQDWGYEQYF.

The rearrangement joins TRBV29-1 to TRBJ2-7, with 9 bases lining up with TRBD1. CDR1 and CDR2 from the germline V gene are SQVTM and ANQGSEA. The CDR3 totals 15 residues. Trimming took 6 bases from V and 5 from J; bases not matched to a gene: 14. CDR3 coding DNA: TGCAGCGTGCGCCGCCGGGACAGGGACACCCACGAGCAGTACTTC. It translates to CSVRRRDRDTHEQYF.

The chain couples TRBV6-4 to TRBJ1-1; D unresolved. Trimming removed 5 bases from V and 0 bases from J, with 7 bases in between. Germline CDR1 reads MRHNA; CDR2 reads SNTAGT. CDR3 length: 13 residues. This CDR3 is CASSLEMNTEAFF. The CDR3 coding sequence is TGTGCCAGCAGTTTAGAGATGAACACTGAAGCTTTCTTT.

This clone has only a few counts. This chain links TRBV7-9 with TRBJ2-4, with D possibly TRBD2 on 5 matching bases. Between the trimmed V and J ends, which lost 5 bases and 0 bases, there was a span of 11 bases. Germline-derived CDR1 and CDR2 are SEHNR and FQNEAQ (reference sequence). The CDR3 consists of 15 residues. The CDR3 reads CASSPGGGAKNIQYF. The CDR3 nucleotides are TGTGCCAGCAGCCCGGGCGGAGGAGCCAAAAACATTCAGTACTTC.

V usage is TRBV30 and J usage is TRBJ2-3; possible D gene TRBD2, 6 bases. The CDR3 loop spans 14 amino acids. The ends were cut back, 0 bases at V and 4 bases at J, with 11 bases in the middle. Germline CDR1 is GTSNPN and CDR2 is SVGIG (reference sequence). The CDR3 nucleotides are TGTGCCTGGAGTGTTAAGGCTAGCGCAGATACGCAGTATTTT. Amino acids: CAWSVKASADTQYF.

This chain connects TRBV10-2 to TRBJ2-2; 9 bases are a match to TRBD1. The CDR3 consists of 17 residues. The V segment lost 8 bases and the J segment 5 bases; nucleotides outside the gene matches: 15. Germline CDR1 is WSHSY and CDR2 is SAAADI. CDR3 nucleotides: TGCGCCAGCGGGGAGGACAGGGGTAGATTGAGGACCGGGGAGCTGTTTTTT. Residues: CASGEDRGRLRTGELFF.

V is TRBV18 and J is TRBJ1-2; D call uncertain. The CDR3 has 11 amino acids. CDR1 is KGHSH and CDR2 is LQKENI in the germline V gene. Trimming took 3 bases from V and 8 from J, leaving 7 bases between them. This CDR3 is CASSPEEGYTF. The CDR3 coding sequence is TGTGCCAGCTCACCCGAAGAGGGCTACACCTTC.

This clone has more than one count but fewer than ten. This chain joins TRBV2 and TRBJ1-4; D is undetermined. The CDR3 covers 13 residues. V was pared by 10 bases and J by 8 bases, with 17 bases between. Germline values: CDR1 SNHLY, CDR2 FYNNEI. CDR3 coding DNA: TGTGCCAACCGAAGGGAGTTAGGGGAAAAACTGTTTTTT. As protein: CANRRELGEKLFF.

This clone came up a few times. Here the CDR3 reads CASSQPLNRSPLHF. DNA of the CDR3: TGCGCCAGCAGCCAACCCCTAAATCGTTCACCCCTCCACTTT. The chain recombines TRBV4-1 with TRBJ1-6; D ambiguous. Germline CDR1 reads MGHRA; CDR2 reads YSYEKL. Trimming stripped 2 bases from V and 9 bases from J, with 11 bases between. This CDR3 contains 14 residues.

The DNA for the CDR3 is TGTGCCAGCGACAGGGAAAGGAATCAGCCCCAGCATTTT. It specifies CASDRERNQPQHF. The chain joins TRBV2 to TRBJ1-5; 7 bases align to TRBD1. The CDR3 is 13 residues long. Unmatched junction bases numbered 5, after V lost 8 bases and J lost 4 bases. CDR1 SNHLY and CDR2 FYNNEI come from the germline V gene.

A few counts support this clone. The V and J genes are TRBV5-6 and TRBJ1-1; TRBD1 matches at 11 bases. Losses at the gene ends were 5 bases for V and 6 bases for J; bases not matched to a gene: 3. The CDR3 consists of 13 residues. Germline V gene lookup returns CDR1 SGHDT and CDR2 YYEEEE. Here the CDR3 reads CASRWTGGPEAFF. The CDR3 DNA sequence: TGTGCCAGCAGGTGGACAGGGGGCCCTGAAGCTTTCTTT.

The chain uses TRBV28 and TRBJ2-3; 7 bases match TRBD1. With V trimmed by 5 bases and J by 1 base, 6 bases remained unmatched. CDR3 length: 15 residues. Germline V gives CDR1 MDHEN, CDR2 SYDVKM. The CDR3 here is CASSTRQGGTDTQYF. In DNA form, the CDR3 reads TGTGCCAGCAGTACCCGACAGGGAGGCACAGATACGCAGTATTTT.

This chain uses TRBV6-6 with TRBJ2-5; 7 bases are shared with TRBD1. The J call could be wrong; TRBJ2-7 is a better fit for the DNA end. CDR3 length equals 15 residues. Looked up from germline, CDR1 is MNHNY and CDR2 is SVGAGI (reference sequence). The CDR3 loop reads CASSYSGGGSYEQYF. The CDR3 bases are TGTGCCAGCAGTTACTCAGGGGGCGGCTCCTACGAGCAGTACTTC.

The CDR3 DNA reads as TGTGCCAGCAGAGCGACAGCTAACACTGAAGCTTTCTTT. Translation gives CASRATANTEAFF. The V call is TRBV2, the J call TRBJ1-1; possible D gene TRBD1, 5 bases. Between the trimmed V and J ends, which lost 6 bases and 2 bases, there was a span of 10 bases. The length of the CDR3 is 13 residues. Per the germline V gene, CDR1 is SNHLY and CDR2 is FYNNEI. The full variable domain, its missing parts supplied by reference TRBV2 and TRBJ1-1, is EPEVTQTPSHQVTQMGQEVILRCVPISNHLYFYWYRQILGQKVEFLVSFYNNEISEKSEIFDDQFSVERPDGSNFTLKIRSTKLEDSAMYFCASRATANTEAFFGQGTRLTVV.

The chain couples TRBV6-5 to TRBJ1-3; TRBD1 aligns across 9 bases. Unmatched junction bases numbered 2, after V lost 4 bases and J lost 4 bases. CDR1 and CDR2 (germline): MNHEY, SVGAGI. The CDR3 runs to 14 residues. CDR3 in amino acids: CASSFGTGGNTIYF. The CDR3 DNA follows: TGTGCCAGCAGTTTTGGGACAGGGGGAAACACCATATATTTT.

A single count supports this clone. The V and J genes are TRBV6-1 and TRBJ1-2, with 8 bases lining up with TRBD1. This CDR3 comprises 13 residues. V lost 6 bases to trimming and J lost 2 bases; unmatched junction nucleotides: 2. Germline CDR1 reads MNHNS; CDR2 reads SASEGT. The CDR3 nucleotides read TGTGCCAGCAGGACAGGGGAGAACTATGGCTACACCTTC. Translating gives CASRTGENYGYTF.